This TCR beta chain was profiled in a study of blood T cell repertoires in COVID-19. Study background: COVID-19 samples collected from the United States, Italy and Spain covered acute and convalescent phases. T cells, B-cell-depleted T cells, or PBMCs provided the cDNA or gDNA that served as material.

V was pared by 4 bases and J by 3 bases, with 5 bases of the junction left unmatched. There are 15 residues in the CDR3. Per germline, CDR1 LGHDT and CDR2 YNNKEL (reference sequence). Study processing details: Estimates of nucleated cell counts were drawn from the amplification of reference gene primers. Clones were read by immunoSEQ multiplex PCR, and TCRdb kept only the in-frame ones, dropping some. V, J and clone size are those of that table, while D and trimming were read from the DNA. The sample consists of approximately 37,000 clones, approximately 89% of them appearing once. This sequence was found in a woman aged 70-85 years with acute or convalescent COVID-19. The genes are TRBV3-1 (or the pseudogene TRBV3-2) and TRBJ2-2; 7 positions agree with TRBD1. The sample taken for sequencing was peripheral blood. CDR3 DNA sequence: TGTGCCAGCAGCCCCACAGGGGCTTACACCGGGGAGCTGTTTTTT. Its translation: CASSPTGAYTGELFF.